This is a list of T cell receptor beta chains from one sample in a study of blood T cell repertoires in COVID-19. Data came from immunoSEQ multiplex PCR; TCRdb stores just in-frame clones and leaves some out. In the table there are around 300,000 clones, around 83% of which are singletons. The specimen was peripheral blood. The receptors derive from a man younger than 45 with active or convalescent COVID-19. Each CDR3 is given with its conserved first and last residue. The D gene is left open where the match is weak. Clone size is shown for a subset of rows, as once, few, many or a class of expanded clone.

CDR3aa,CDR3nt,v_gene,d_gene,abundance,j_gene
CSVSGLGQVAFF,TGCAGCGTATCGGGACTGGGCCAGGTAGCTTTCTTT,TRBV29-1,-,-,TRBJ1-1
CASSYYFTGELFF,TGTGCCAGCAGTTACTACTTCACCGGGGAGCTGTTTTTT,TRBV2,-,few,TRBJ2-2
CATRQGETEAFF,TGTGCCACGAGACAGGGGGAGACTGAAGCTTTCTTT,TRBV24-1,TRBD1,once,TRBJ1-1
CACRGQETQYF,TGTGCCTGCCGGGGCCAAGAGACCCAGTACTTC,TRBV30,-,-,TRBJ2-5
CASSEDSGNTEAFF,TGTGCCAGCTCAGAGGACTCAGGGAACACTGAAGCTTTCTTT,TRBV18,-,few,TRBJ1-1
CASSDLLDRLGTQYF,TGTGCCAGCAGCGACCTATTGGACAGGCTGGGGACCCAGTACTTC,TRBV3-1/TRBV3-2,TRBD1,-,TRBJ2-5
CATSDPGGQGLSYGYTF,TGTGCCACCAGTGACCCGGGGGGACAGGGTCTAAGCTATGGCTACACCTTC,TRBV24-1,TRBD1,-,TRBJ1-2
CASGEVSEAFF,TGTGCCAGCGGTGAGGTATCTGAAGCTTTCTTT,TRBV3-1/TRBV3-2,-,-,TRBJ1-1
CASSFGVPGRDTQYF,TGTGCCAGCAGCTTCGGGGTCCCGGGGAGGGATACGCAGTATTTT,TRBV11-2,-,-,TRBJ2-3
CASSEGTSGGIYNEQFF,TGTGCCAGCAGCGAAGGGACTAGCGGGGGGATTTACAATGAGCAGTTCTTC,TRBV11-3,TRBD2,-,TRBJ2-1
CASSNPPGQFYNEQFF,TGTGCCAGTAGTAATCCCCCGGGACAGTTCTACAATGAGCAGTTCTTC,TRBV19,TRBD1,-,TRBJ2-1
CATSDRTEAFF,TGTGCCACCAGTGATCGGACTGAAGCTTTCTTT,TRBV24-1,-,-,TRBJ1-1
CATDAGTGRPGANVLTF,TGTGCCACCGACGCGGGGACAGGGAGACCTGGGGCCAACGTCCTGACTTTC,TRBV10-3,TRBD1,-,TRBJ2-6
CASGSFRDQPQHF,TGTGCCAGCGGGAGCTTTCGGGATCAGCCCCAGCATTTT,TRBV6-6,-,-,TRBJ1-5
CASSLVGLFPGQGYEQYF,TGCGCCAGCAGCTTGGTCGGGCTTTTTCCGGGACAGGGTTACGAGCAGTACTTC,TRBV5-1,TRBD1,-,TRBJ2-7
CAISATGDQSGNTIYF,TGTGCCATCAGTGCGACAGGGGATCAATCTGGAAACACCATATATTTT,TRBV10-3,TRBD1,-,TRBJ1-3
CASSATNPGTSGGVEETQYF,TGCGCCAGCAGCGCAACGAACCCCGGGACTAGCGGGGGGGTGGAAGAGACCCAGTACTTC,TRBV5-1,TRBD2,-,TRBJ2-5
CASSQSGRRAGELFF,TGTGCCAGCAGCCAGAGCGGGAGGAGGGCCGGGGAGCTGTTTTTT,TRBV11-3,TRBD2,-,TRBJ2-2
CASSLDSSWGANTGELFF,TGTGCCAGCAGCTTAGATTCGAGTTGGGGGGCGAACACCGGGGAGCTGTTTTTT,TRBV13,-,once,TRBJ2-2
CASSLNAGGNNEQFF,TGTGCCAGCAGCTTAAATGCGGGAGGCAACAATGAGCAGTTCTTC,TRBV7-3,TRBD2,-,TRBJ2-1
CASSLRSVLSYEQYF,TGTGCCAGCAGTTTGCGCAGCGTCCTTTCCTACGAGCAGTACTTC,TRBV28,-,-,TRBJ2-7
CASSLVSGGQLTDTQYF,TGTGCCAGCAGCTTAGTTAGCGGGGGCCAACTCACAGATACGCAGTATTTT,TRBV7-2,TRBD2,-,TRBJ2-3
CASSRGRGFYEQYF,TGCGCCAGCAGCAGAGGGCGGGGATTCTACGAGCAGTACTTC,TRBV4-3,-,-,TRBJ2-7
CASSQAGTSVTDTQYF,TGTGCCAGCAGCCAAGCCGGGACTAGCGTCACAGATACGCAGTATTTT,TRBV4-2,TRBD2,once,TRBJ2-3
CASSYRPTAYEQYF,TGTGCCAGCAGTTACCGACCGACAGCCTACGAGCAGTACTTC,TRBV6-5,-,-,TRBJ2-7
CASSLALARDTQYF,TGTGCCAGCAGCTTGGCGCTAGCGCGAGATACGCAGTATTTT,TRBV7-2,-,-,TRBJ2-3
CASSQEYFASYTF,TGCGCCAGCAGCCAAGAGTATTTCGCGAGCTACACCTTC,TRBV4-3,-,-,TRBJ1-2
CASSRGSDTGELFF,TGTGCCAGCAGTAGGGGCTCCGACACCGGGGAGCTGTTTTTT,TRBV6-2/TRBV6-3,-,-,TRBJ2-2
CASSEFHRIVEKLFF,TGTGCCAGCAGTGAATTTCACAGGATAGTTGAAAAACTGTTTTTT,TRBV6-1,-,-,TRBJ1-4
CASSHRWHEQFF,TGCGCCAGCAGCCACCGCTGGCATGAGCAGTTCTTC,TRBV4-3,-,-,TRBJ2-1
CASSQDNTGDYEQYF,TGCGCCAGCAGCCAAGATAATACAGGGGACTACGAGCAGTACTTC,TRBV4-1,TRBD1,-,TRBJ2-7
CASSYRQPGGENEQFF,TGTGCCAGCAGTTACCGTCAACCGGGGGGCGAAAATGAGCAGTTCTTC,TRBV6-6,-,-,TRBJ2-1
CATSDPGRTGVYGYTF,TGTGCCACCAGTGACCCGGGACGTACGGGGGTCTATGGCTACACCTTC,TRBV24-1,-,few,TRBJ1-2
CASSRDYLYEQYF,TGCGCCAGCAGCCGGGACTATCTCTACGAGCAGTACTTC,TRBV4-3,TRBD2,-,TRBJ2-7
CATSAHSGRADEQFF,TGTGCCACCAGTGCCCATAGCGGGAGAGCGGATGAGCAGTTCTTC,TRBV24-1,TRBD2,-,TRBJ2-1
CASSQGRLASVGELFF,TGCGCCAGCAGCCAGGGTCGACTAGCCTCAGTCGGGGAGCTGTTTTTT,TRBV4-3,TRBD2,-,TRBJ2-2